The entry below gives a single T cell receptor (beta chain) sequence along with its context. Its antigen is undetermined. The data were produced by immunoSEQ multiplex PCR, yet TCRdb's version contains in-frame clones alone and is incomplete. The table records tens of thousands of clones, 88% of them present only once. This entry belongs to a study of OX40 agonist ivuxolimab in advanced cancers. CDR1 and CDR2 (germline): ENHRY, SYGVKD. Trimming stripped 10 bases from V and 4 bases from J, with 19 bases between. The CDR3 loop spans 15 amino acids. Individuals having autoimmune disease history or systemic immunosuppression were not enrolled. Whole-study findings and limits: What antigens the expanded peripheral T cells recognized was never established.

The specimen comprised CD4+ or CD8+ T cells sorted from blood, sampled in a trial of the OX40 agonist ivuxolimab. The clonotype was recovered from an adult with an advanced solid tumor such as melanoma, head and neck, liver or kidney cancer. This chain links TRBV10-3 with TRBJ2-2; D may be TRBD1 (5 bases). The CDR3 DNA is TGTGCCACCTCTCTTCTGACAGTCGGCACCGGGGAGCTGTTTTTT. It specifies CATSLLTVGTGELFF.